The rows below give T cell receptor beta chains drawn from one sample of a study of blood T cell repertoires in COVID-19. The protocol was immunoSEQ multiplex PCR, while the TCRdb copy is restricted to in-frame clones and leaves out a portion. The sample consists of roughly 80,000 clones, 82% of them appearing once. The material sequenced was peripheral blood. The receptors derive from a human donor in a cohort sampled during active COVID-19. CDR3s include the opening cysteine and the closing phenylalanine or tryptophan. The order of the fields is J gene, clone size, V gene, D gene, CDR3 protein, CDR3 DNA. D genes are given only for firm matches. Expanded clones are given a class, and other clones once, few, many or no size at all.

TRBJ1-6	-	TRBV5-6	-	CASSYARYNSPLHF	TGTGCCAGCAGTTACGCGAGATATAATTCACCCCTCCACTTT
TRBJ1-4	-	TRBV10-3	-	CAIGSDGGGKLFF	TGTGCCATCGGGTCGGACGGGGGTGGAAAACTGTTTTTT
TRBJ1-1	-	TRBV7-9	TRBD1	CASSSLTGTDEAFF	TGTGCCAGCAGCTCCTTAACCGGGACAGATGAAGCTTTCTTT
TRBJ2-5	-	TRBV10-3	TRBD2	CAISESRLAGGQETQYF	TGTGCCATCAGTGAGTCGCGACTAGCGGGGGGGCAAGAGACCCAGTACTTC
TRBJ2-3	-	TRBV2	-	CASSEGGASSTDTQYF	TGTGCCAGCAGTGAGGGTGGGGCCTCTAGCACAGATACGCAGTATTTT
TRBJ2-2	-	TRBV6-5	-	CASTKNTGELFF	TGTGCCAGCACCAAGAACACCGGGGAGCTGTTTTTT
TRBJ2-7	-	TRBV18	-	CASSPPSKRAYEQYF	TGTGCCAGCTCACCACCTTCGAAGAGAGCCTACGAGCAGTACTTC
TRBJ1-2	-	TRBV5-5	-	CATTPAPSTGGYTF	TGTGCCACCACCCCCGCCCCCTCAACCGGGGGCTACACCTTC
TRBJ1-5	few	TRBV28	TRBD1	CASTDPGTGYQPQHF	TGTGCCAGCACCGACCCCGGGACAGGGTATCAGCCCCAGCATTTT
TRBJ2-2	once	TRBV2	-	CASSARVRMNTGELFF	TGTGCCAGCAGCGCCCGGGTGCGGATGAACACCGGGGAGCTGTTTTTT
TRBJ1-5	-	TRBV27	-	CASSRTGGVQPQHF	TGTGCCAGCAGCCGAACAGGAGGGGTCCAGCCCCAGCATTTT
TRBJ1-5	-	TRBV28	-	CASSLPELTGNAQPQHF	TGTGCCAGCAGTTTACCTGAATTAACAGGGAATGCTCAGCCCCAGCATTTT
TRBJ1-4	-	TRBV6-5	TRBD1	CASSRQGGYNEKLFF	TGTGCCAGCAGCCGCCAAGGGGGCTATAATGAAAAACTGTTTTTT
TRBJ2-3	-	TRBV10-3	TRBD1	CAISEDRGTDTQYF	TGTGCCATCAGTGAGGACAGGGGAACAGATACGCAGTATTTT